This is a list of T cell receptor beta chains from one sample in a study of T cell responses to AZD1222 COVID-19 vaccine. Some clones are missing from TCRdb's copy, which holds only in-frame ones; the method was immunoSEQ multiplex PCR. The repertoire holds about 84,000 clones, with 80% to 90% as singletons. Material: peripheral blood, obtained 28 days after the second AZD1222 dose. The origin of the receptors is an adult who received the AZD1222 COVID-19 vaccine. Both conserved end residues are part of each CDR3. D genes are given only for firm matches. Part of the rows lack a size; the others show once, few, many or a class for expanded clones.

D gene	clone size	V gene	J gene	CDR3 DNA	CDR3 protein
NA	NA	TRBV11-3	TRBJ1-3	TGTGCCAGCAGCTACCGGGCCCTAGAGAACACCATATATTTT	CASSYRALENTIYF
NA	NA	TRBV25-1	TRBJ1-2	TGTGCCAGCACTAGTGCCACTCCAACCAGGGATGGCTACACCTTC	CASTSATPTRDGYTF
NA	NA	TRBV11-2	TRBJ2-7	TGTGCCAGCAGCTTAGATCCAACTAGCAGCTACGAGCAGTACTTC	CASSLDPTSSYEQYF
NA	few	TRBV7-8	TRBJ1-5	TGTGCCAGCAGCTTAGGTAGCCCTTTGGGTCAGCCCCAGCATTTT	CASSLGSPLGQPQHF
NA	NA	TRBV24-1	TRBJ2-3	TGTGCCACCAGTGATTTTTCGGGGGCTAGGGATACGCAGTATTTT	CATSDFSGARDTQYF
TRBD1	NA	TRBV5-4	TRBJ1-2	TGTGCCAGCAGCTTACGGGACAGCGGCTATGGCTACACCTTC	CASSLRDSGYGYTF
NA	NA	TRBV4-3	TRBJ1-2	TGCGCCAGCAGCCAAGATAGGGGAAGGGGGTCGGACTATGGCTACACCTTC	CASSQDRGRGSDYGYTF
NA	NA	TRBV6-5	TRBJ2-7	TGTGCCAGCAGTTACCAGGGGCGGGAGCAGTACTTC	CASSYQGREQYF
NA	NA	TRBV5-6	TRBJ1-2	TGTGCCAGCAGCTTAGGGGCCCTAGCTAACTATGGCTACACCTTC	CASSLGALANYGYTF
TRBD1	NA	TRBV3-1/TRBV3-2	TRBJ1-2	TGTGCCAGCAGAGATAGACGACAGGGGGCTAGCGGCTACACCTTC	CASRDRRQGASGYTF
NA	NA	TRBV11-3	TRBJ1-3	TGTGCCAGCAGCTTCCAGATAGGACAGCGTGGAAACACCATATATTTT	CASSFQIGQRGNTIYF
TRBD2	NA	TRBV5-1	TRBJ2-2	TGCGCCAGCAGCTTGGACCTAGCGGGCACCGGGGAGCTGTTTTTT	CASSLDLAGTGELFF
NA	NA	TRBV3-1/TRBV3-2	TRBJ1-6	TGTGCCAGCAGCCAAGAGAATTCACCCCTCCACTTT	CASSQENSPLHF
NA	few	TRBV5-8	TRBJ1-2	TGTGCCAGCAGCTTGCCCGGGGGTAGGGTAGCTAACTATGGCTACACCTTC	CASSLPGGRVANYGYTF
TRBD2	NA	TRBV7-2	TRBJ2-5	TGTGCCAGCAGCTCCTCGACTAGCTGGGGAGAGACCCAGTACTTC	CASSSSTSWGETQYF
TRBD1	NA	TRBV5-3	TRBJ1-3	TGTGCCAGAAGCTTGGTAGGAGGGGGCCCTGGAAACACCATATATTTT	CARSLVGGGPGNTIYF
TRBD2	NA	TRBV12-3/TRBV12-4	TRBJ2-7	TGTGCCAGCAGTATCGGACTAGTCGTACAGTACTTC	CASSIGLVVQYF
TRBD1	NA	TRBV24-1	TRBJ1-1	TGTGCCACCAGCGAGACAGGGAGGACTGAAGCTTTCTTT	CATSETGRTEAFF
NA	NA	TRBV19	TRBJ1-5	TGTGCCAGTAGTATCTGGGGACGGATCAATCAGCCCCAGCATTTT	CASSIWGRINQPQHF
NA	NA	TRBV7-2	TRBJ1-1	TGTGCCAGCAGCTCTTACAGGGTTAGATCTGAAGCTTTCTTT	CASSSYRVRSEAFF
NA	NA	TRBV6-2/TRBV6-3	TRBJ2-1	TGTGCCAGCAGTTACCCCAAGGGGAGTGAGCAGTTCTTC	CASSYPKGSEQFF
TRBD1	NA	TRBV2	TRBJ1-6	TGTGCCAGCACCCCAGACAGGGCAAGTAATTCACCCCTCCACTTT	CASTPDRASNSPLHF
TRBD1	NA	TRBV27	TRBJ1-2	TGTGCCAGCACCCCAAGGGGACAGGGTAGGGTTGGCTACACCTTC	CASTPRGQGRVGYTF
NA	NA	TRBV27	TRBJ1-1	TGTGCCAGCAGGTTCTATCCGGGGAACACTGAAGCTTTCTTT	CASRFYPGNTEAFF
NA	NA	TRBV28	TRBJ1-2	TGTGCCAGCAGGAGGCCGCGGGGCGGCTACACCTTC	CASRRPRGGYTF
TRBD1	NA	TRBV5-6	TRBJ2-5	TGTGCCAGCAGCCAGACAGGGGGGTGGAGGGAGACCCAGTACTTC	CASSQTGGWRETQYF
NA	NA	TRBV6-1	TRBJ1-2	TGTGCCAGCAGTGAGTACCCGGAAAGGGGTAACTATGGCTACACCTTC	CASSEYPERGNYGYTF
TRBD2	NA	TRBV29-1	TRBJ2-2	TGCAGCGTAATCGGCGGGGGGAACACCGGGGAGCTGTTTTTT	CSVIGGGNTGELFF
NA	few	TRBV7-6	TRBJ2-1	TGTGCCAGCAGCTTAGTGGGTATGGGGGTCTATGAGCAGTTCTTC	CASSLVGMGVYEQFF
NA	NA	TRBV4-3	TRBJ2-7	TGCGCCAGCAGGCGAATGGTGCTACATCTAAGCTCCTACGAGCAGTACTTC	CASRRMVLHLSSYEQYF
NA	NA	TRBV4-1	TRBJ1-3	TGCGCCAGCAGCCAAGAAGGCAGGCACTCTGGAAACACCATATATTTT	CASSQEGRHSGNTIYF
TRBD1	NA	TRBV5-1	TRBJ1-2	TGCGCCAGCAGCTTGGATGGACAGGAAGCCTATGGCTACACCTTC	CASSLDGQEAYGYTF
NA	NA	TRBV5-8	TRBJ1-2	TGTGCCAGCAGCTTGGCCTCGGGGACCTATGGCTACACCTTC	CASSLASGTYGYTF
TRBD1	NA	TRBV19	TRBJ1-5	TGTGCCAGTGGGGGACAGGGATCTCAGCCCCAGCATTTT	CASGGQGSQPQHF
NA	NA	TRBV7-9	TRBJ1-5	TGTGCCAGCAGCACCGGGGAGGTGAGCAATCAGCCCCAGCATTTT	CASSTGEVSNQPQHF
NA	NA	TRBV12-3/TRBV12-4	TRBJ1-2	TGTGCCAGCAGCGGTTCAGGAACCTATGGCTACACCTTC	CASSGSGTYGYTF
NA	NA	TRBV4-2	TRBJ1-1	TGTGCCAGCAGCCAAGATCTAACTTTTAACACTGAAGCTTTCTTT	CASSQDLTFNTEAFF
TRBD1	NA	TRBV6-4	TRBJ1-2	TGTGCCAGCAGCCCAGGGAGTACTGACAGGGCTGGCTACACCTTC	CASSPGSTDRAGYTF
TRBD2	NA	TRBV19	TRBJ2-5	TGTGCCAGTAGTGATTCGGGAGGCCAAGAGACCCAGTACTTC	CASSDSGGQETQYF
TRBD2	NA	TRBV5-1	TRBJ2-5	TGCGCCAGCAGCTTGGGCGGGCTAGCGGGAGAGGAGACCCAGTACTTC	CASSLGGLAGEETQYF
NA	NA	TRBV13	TRBJ1-2	TGTGCCAGCAGCTCCATCCGGCAGGGCTCCTATGGCTACACCTTC	CASSSIRQGSYGYTF
TRBD1	once	TRBV7-2	TRBJ1-3	TGTGCCAGCAGCCGGACAGGAGGAGGAAACACCATATATTTT	CASSRTGGGNTIYF
NA	once	TRBV11-3	TRBJ1-4	TGTGCCAGCAGCTCACAGGAGGGTGAAAAACTGTTTTTT	CASSSQEGEKLFF
NA	NA	TRBV12-3/TRBV12-4	TRBJ2-3	TGTGCCAGCAGTTTTACGACAGATACGCAGTATTTT	CASSFTTDTQYF
NA	NA	TRBV18	TRBJ1-1	TGTGCCAGCTCACCTTCATGGGGAGCTAACACTGAAGCTTTCTTT	CASSPSWGANTEAFF
NA	NA	TRBV7-8	TRBJ2-6	TGTGCCAGCAGCACCCAGGACTTGTCTGGGGCCAACGTCCTGACTTTC	CASSTQDLSGANVLTF
NA	NA	TRBV28	TRBJ2-7	TGTGCCAGCGGGAAAGAGAACGAGCAGTACTTC	CASGKENEQYF
NA	NA	TRBV9	TRBJ2-1	TGTGCCAGCAGCGCAGATAGCGGAATGGGTTACAATGAGCAGTTCTTC	CASSADSGMGYNEQFF
NA	NA	TRBV18	TRBJ1-2	TGTGCCAGCTCACCACCGGAGGAACATGGCTACACCTTC	CASSPPEEHGYTF
NA	NA	TRBV27	TRBJ2-1	TGTGCCAGCAGTTTAATTGCGGACACGAATGAGCAGTTCTTC	CASSLIADTNEQFF
NA	NA	TRBV24-1	TRBJ2-2	TGTGCCACCAGTAAGGCCAGCAGAATATCCGGGGAGCTGTTTTTT	CATSKASRISGELFF
NA	NA	TRBV4-3	TRBJ1-1	TGCGCCAGCAGCCAAGATCTCAGATCAACTATGAACACTGAAGCTTTCTTT	CASSQDLRSTMNTEAFF
NA	NA	TRBV11-2	TRBJ2-5	TGTGCCAGCAGCTTAGGGCGCAGGCCCGAAGAGACCCAGTACTTC	CASSLGRRPEETQYF